This T cell receptor gamma chain was found in a study of Vδ1+ human thymocytes. Study conclusions and caveats: Thymic TRG and TRD repertoires appeared highly polyclonal, with Gaussian CDR3 length distributions. Donors shared many TRG clonotypes but few TRD clonotypes.

Germline CDR1 reads GITISATS; CDR2 reads ISYDGTV (reference sequence). Unmatched junction bases numbered 3, after V lost 2 bases and J lost 2 bases. CDR3 length: 13 amino acids. On this clone: Antigen specificity is unknown. The identical CDR3 is also encoded by other nucleotide sequences in the sample.

The template was reverse-transcribed extracted RNA. Pooled V-gene forward primers with one constant-region reverse primer generated the CDR3 amplicons by multiplex PCR. TCRdb re-called the multiplex PCR reads with CATT. The table includes 35,000 or so gamma-chain clones, 20% detected once. Sorted Vdelta1+ thymocytes were about 96% to 99.6% pure. The sequence came from a girl less than two years old who had congenital heart surgery. This chain joins TRGV9 and TRGJ1 or TRGJ2. Sequenced material: Vdelta1+ gamma-delta thymocytes from the thymus. Subset specified: FACS-sorted CD3+ TCRalphabeta- TCRVdelta1+ TCRVdelta2- thymocytes. The CDR3, as DNA: TGTGCCTTGTGGGAGGGTTATTATTATAAGAAACTCTTT. This sequence encodes CALWEGYYYKKLF.